This TCR beta chain was retrieved from a study of blood T cell repertoires in COVID-19. The length of the CDR3 is 15 residues. Trimming removed 5 bases at V and 7 bases at J, with 17 bases between. Looked up from germline, CDR1 is MGHRA and CDR2 is YSYEKL. TCRdb keeps only in-frame clones here, not all; method: immunoSEQ multiplex PCR. Of around 140,000 clones listed, under 85% are singletons. The chain carries TRBV4-1 and TRBJ1-4; possible D gene TRBD1, 6 bases. The material sequenced was peripheral blood. This TCR was sampled from a human donor in a cohort sampled during active COVID-19. For the CDR3, the DNA is TGCGCCAGCAGCTCCAACAGGGTGTCGAGTGAAAAACTGTTTTTT. It yields the protein CASSSNRVSSEKLFF.